This T cell receptor beta chain originates from a study of monozygotic twins with inflammatory bowel disease. One blood sample of roughly 2.5 ml was taken from each donor. Whole blood that had not undergone T cell sorting provided the isolated total RNA. TCR libraries each used roughly 3,500 ng of total RNA. Reanalyzing the 5' RACE reads, TCRdb keeps one entry per CDR3 protein, without DNA. The listing contains some 330,000 distinct CDR3 sequences. A note on this clonotype: No antigen is known for it.

Regarding the study as a whole: Immunosuppressive treatments were not uniform, and this may have added variability to patient repertoires.

CDR3 length: 14 residues. The sequencing input was blood. The sequence was obtained from a human donor with ulcerative colitis or Crohn's disease, or a healthy co-twin of an affected twin (not recorded which). The rearrangement joins TRBV12-3 or TRBV12-4 to TRBJ2-1. The CDR3 loop reads CASSLRASANEQFF.